This T cell receptor beta chain was sequenced for a study of cytomegalovirus exposure and HLA in healthy donors. Broader study findings: Researchers counted over 150 TCR beta chains as cytomegalovirus-associated.

CDR1 is SGDLS and CDR2 is YYNGEE in the germline V gene. Trimming removed 3 bases from V and 6 bases from J; junction bases left unmatched: 0. The CDR3 runs to 12 residues. Primers for the PCR totalled 60 Vbeta and 13 Jbeta. The repertoire was sequenced with immunoSEQ multiplex PCR; TCRdb's copy has only in-frame clones and lacks some. The sample includes roughly 130,000 clones, roughly 73% of them seen just once. The sample holds one count of this clone. Its target is not known. The sequenced sample consisted of PBMCs. The chain joins TRBV9 to TRBJ2-1; 7 nucleotides line up with TRBD2. This receptor was identified in a woman aged 40-49 years in good health and CMV-seronegative. CDR3 nucleotide sequence: TGTGCCAGCAGCGGCGGGGGCAATGAGCAGTTCTTC. This translates into CASSGGGNEQFF.